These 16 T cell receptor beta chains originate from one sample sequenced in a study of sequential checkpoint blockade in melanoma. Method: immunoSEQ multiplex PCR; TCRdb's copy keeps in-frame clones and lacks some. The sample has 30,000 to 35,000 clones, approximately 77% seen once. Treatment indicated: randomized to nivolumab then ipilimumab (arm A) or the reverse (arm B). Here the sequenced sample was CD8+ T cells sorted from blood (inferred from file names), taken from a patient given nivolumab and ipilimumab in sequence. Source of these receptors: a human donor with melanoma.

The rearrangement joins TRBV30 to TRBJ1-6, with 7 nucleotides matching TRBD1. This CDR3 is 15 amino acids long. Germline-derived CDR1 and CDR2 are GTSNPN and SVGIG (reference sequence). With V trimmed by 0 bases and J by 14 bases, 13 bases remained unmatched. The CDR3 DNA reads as TGTGCCTGGAGTGTAGAGGATCTCCTGGGACAGACCCTCCACTTT. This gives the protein CAWSVEDLLGQTLHF.

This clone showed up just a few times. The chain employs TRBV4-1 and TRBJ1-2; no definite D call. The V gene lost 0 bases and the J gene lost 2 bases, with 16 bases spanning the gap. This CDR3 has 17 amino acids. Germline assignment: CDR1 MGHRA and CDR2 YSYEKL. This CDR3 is CASSQERANGPNYGYTF. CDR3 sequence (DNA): TGCGCCAGCAGCCAAGAGAGGGCCAACGGACCCAACTATGGCTACACCTTC.

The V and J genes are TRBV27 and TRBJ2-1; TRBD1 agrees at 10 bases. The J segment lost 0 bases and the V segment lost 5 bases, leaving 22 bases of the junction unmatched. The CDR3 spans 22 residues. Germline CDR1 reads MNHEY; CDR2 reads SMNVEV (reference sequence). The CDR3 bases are TGTGCCAGCAGTCCCCGGGGACAGGGGATTATTAATGGTAAAAACTCCTACAATGAGCAGTTCTTC. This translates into CASSPRGQGIINGKNSYNEQFF.

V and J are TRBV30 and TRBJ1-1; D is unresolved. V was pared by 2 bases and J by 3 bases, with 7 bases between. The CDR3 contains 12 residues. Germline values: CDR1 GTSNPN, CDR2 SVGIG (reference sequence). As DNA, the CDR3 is TGTGCCTGGAGTTGGAGGTACACTGAAGCTTTCTTT. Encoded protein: CAWSWRYTEAFF.

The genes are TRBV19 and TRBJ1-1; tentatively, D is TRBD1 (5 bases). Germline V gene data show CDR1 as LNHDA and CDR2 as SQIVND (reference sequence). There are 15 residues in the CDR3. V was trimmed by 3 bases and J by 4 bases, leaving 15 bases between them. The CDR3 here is CASSIFQGKTTEAFF. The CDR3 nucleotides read TGTGCCAGTAGTATCTTCCAGGGTAAGACCACTGAAGCTTTCTTT.

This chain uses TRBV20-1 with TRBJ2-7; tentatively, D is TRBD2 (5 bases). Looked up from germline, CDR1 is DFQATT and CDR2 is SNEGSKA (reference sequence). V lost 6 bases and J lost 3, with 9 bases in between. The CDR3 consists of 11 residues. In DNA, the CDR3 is TGCAGTGCCTCGGAGGTCTACGAGCAGTACTTC. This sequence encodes CSASEVYEQYF.

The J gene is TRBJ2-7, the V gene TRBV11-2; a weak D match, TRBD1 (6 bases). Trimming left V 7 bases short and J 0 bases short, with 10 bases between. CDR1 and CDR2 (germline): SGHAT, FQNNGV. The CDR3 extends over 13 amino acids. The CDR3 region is CASTWTASYEQYF. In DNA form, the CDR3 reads TGTGCCAGCACCTGGACAGCCTCCTACGAGCAGTACTTC.

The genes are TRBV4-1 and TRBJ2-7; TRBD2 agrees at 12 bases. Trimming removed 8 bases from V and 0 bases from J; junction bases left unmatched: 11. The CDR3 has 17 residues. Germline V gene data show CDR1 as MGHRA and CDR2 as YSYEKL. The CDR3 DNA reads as TGCGCCAGCTCTCGGGGACTAGCGGGCGCTAGCTCCTACGAGCAGTACTTC. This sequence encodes CASSRGLAGASSYEQYF.

The CDR3 region has the DNA TGCGCCAGCAGCTTGCGGACAGTGACTTCGTTTGACGAGCAGTACTTC. Its protein product is CASSLRTVTSFDEQYF. The J gene is TRBJ2-7, the V gene TRBV5-1; a weak D match, TRBD1 (6 bases). V was shortened by 1 base and J by 5 bases, with 19 bases between the two germline ends. This CDR3 spans 16 amino acids. Germline CDR1 and CDR2: SGHRS and YFSETQ. Combining the CDR3 with reference TRBV5-1 and TRBJ2-7 gives the whole variable domain KAGVTQTPRYLIKTRGQQVTLSCSPISGHRSVSWYQQTPGQGLQFLFEYFSETQRNKGNFPGRFSGRQFSNSRSEMNVSTLELGDSALYLCASSLRTVTSFDEQYFGPGTRLTVT.

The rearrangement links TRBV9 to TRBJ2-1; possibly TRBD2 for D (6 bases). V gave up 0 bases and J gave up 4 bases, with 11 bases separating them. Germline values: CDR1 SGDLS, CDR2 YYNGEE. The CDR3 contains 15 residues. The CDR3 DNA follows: TGTGCCAGCAGCGTAGGAACCAGCGGGTACAATGAGCAGTTCTTC. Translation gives CASSVGTSGYNEQFF.

CDR3 nucleotide sequence: TGTGCCAGCAGTTACCGGGGGATCTTTTCGCATGGCTACACCTTC. Translating it yields CASSYRGIFSHGYTF. The chain recombines TRBV6-5 with TRBJ1-2; possible D gene TRBD1, 5 bases. The CDR3 is 15 residues long. CDR1 and CDR2 from the germline V gene are MNHEY and SVGAGI. Trimming left V 2 bases short and J 6 bases short, with 16 bases between.

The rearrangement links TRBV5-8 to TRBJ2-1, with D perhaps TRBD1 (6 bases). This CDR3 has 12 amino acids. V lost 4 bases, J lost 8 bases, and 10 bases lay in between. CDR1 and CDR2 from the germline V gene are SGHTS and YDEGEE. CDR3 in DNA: TGTGCCAGCAGCCTACAGGGCTATGAGCAGTTCTTC. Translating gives CASSLQGYEQFF.

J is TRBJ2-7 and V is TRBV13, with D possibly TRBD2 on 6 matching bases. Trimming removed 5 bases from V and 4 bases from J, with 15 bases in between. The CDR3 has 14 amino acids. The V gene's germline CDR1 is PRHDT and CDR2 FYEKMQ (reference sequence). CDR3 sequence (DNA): TGTGCCAGCAGCCTCCCGGGCGGGACTTACGAGCAGTACTTC. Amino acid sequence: CASSLPGGTYEQYF.

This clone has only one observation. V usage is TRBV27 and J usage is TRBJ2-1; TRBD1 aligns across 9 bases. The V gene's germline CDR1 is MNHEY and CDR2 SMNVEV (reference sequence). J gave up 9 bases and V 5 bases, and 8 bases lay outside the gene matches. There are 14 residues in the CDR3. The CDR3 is CASSVTGTGSEQFF. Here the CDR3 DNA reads TGTGCCAGCAGTGTAACCGGGACAGGGAGTGAGCAGTTCTTC.

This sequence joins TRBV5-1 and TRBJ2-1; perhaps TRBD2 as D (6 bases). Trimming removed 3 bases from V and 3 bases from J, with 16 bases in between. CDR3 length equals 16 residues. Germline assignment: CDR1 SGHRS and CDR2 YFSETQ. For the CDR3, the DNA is TGCGCCAGCAGCTCTCGTTGGGACTCCCTCTACAATGAGCAGTTCTTC. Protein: CASSSRWDSLYNEQFF.

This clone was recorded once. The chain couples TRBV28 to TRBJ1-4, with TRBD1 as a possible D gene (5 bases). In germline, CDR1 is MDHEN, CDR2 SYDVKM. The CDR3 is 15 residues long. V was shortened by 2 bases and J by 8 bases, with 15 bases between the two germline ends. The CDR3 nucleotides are TGTGCCAGCAGTTTAATCGTGGGACTGGGAGAAAAACTGTTTTTT. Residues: CASSLIVGLGEKLFF. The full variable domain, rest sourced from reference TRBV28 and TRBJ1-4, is DVKVTQSSRYLVKRTGEKVFLECVQDMDHENMFWYRQDPGLGLRLIYFSYDVKMKEKGDIPEGYSVSREKKERFSLILESASTNQTSMYLCASSLIVGLGEKLFFGSGTQLSVL.